These T cell receptor beta chains were read from a single sample in a study of shared clonotypes between healthy human individuals. Assay used: immunoSEQ multiplex PCR; TCRdb lists only in-frame clones, some missing. Of hundreds of thousands of clones in the sample, about three quarters were seen once. The sample comprised memory CD4+ T cells sorted from blood. These receptors were collected from a woman aged 25 to 45 in good health. Both conserved end residues are part of each CDR3. D genes are given only for firm matches. Some rows have no size entry. The others give once, few or many, or a class for an expanded clone.

NA,TRBV5-1,TRBJ2-7,NA,CASSFSGETSYEQYF,TGCGCCAGCAGCTTTTCGGGGGAGACCTCCTACGAGCAGTACTTC
NA,TRBV28,TRBJ1-2,NA,CASRAPGYGYTF,TGTGCCAGCAGGGCGCCTGGATATGGCTACACCTTC
NA,TRBV5-1,TRBJ2-5,TRBD1,CASSVGTGGELGETQYF,TGCGCCAGCAGCGTTGGGACAGGGGGCGAACTGGGGGAGACCCAGTACTTC
NA,TRBV6-1,TRBJ1-4,NA,CASSSGKLFF,TGTGCCAGCAGTTCGGGAAAACTGTTTTTT
NA,TRBV5-1,TRBJ1-1,NA,CASSLEAGGWLNTEAFF,TGCGCCAGCAGCTTGGAAGCGGGGGGCTGGTTGAACACTGAAGCTTTCTTT
few,TRBV27,TRBJ2-3,TRBD2,CASTRTSFMDTQYF,TGTGCCAGCACCAGGACTAGTTTTATGGATACGCAGTATTTT
few,TRBV9,TRBJ2-3,NA,CASSPSRGTQYF,TGTGCCAGCAGCCCTTCGCGAGGTACGCAGTATTTT
NA,TRBV7-2,TRBJ2-3,NA,CASSPTLRESTDTQYF,TGTGCCAGCAGCCCAACCCTCCGGGAGAGCACAGATACGCAGTATTTT
NA,TRBV28,TRBJ1-5,TRBD1,CASSLGQAGKPQHF,TGTGCCAGCAGCTTGGGACAGGCCGGGAAGCCCCAGCATTTT
NA,TRBV10-2,TRBJ1-1,NA,CASSVVGPYTEAFF,TGCGCCAGCAGTGTAGTAGGGCCGTACACTGAAGCTTTCTTT
NA,TRBV4-1,TRBJ1-6,NA,CASSQLLQGRNSPLHF,TGCGCCAGCAGCCAATTGCTACAGGGTCGAAATTCACCCCTCCACTTT
NA,TRBV25-1,TRBJ1-5,NA,CASSESRGDSNQPQHF,TGTGCCAGCAGTGAATCCAGAGGGGATAGCAATCAGCCCCAGCATTTT
NA,TRBV7-6,TRBJ1-4,TRBD1,CASSLGRGRTGSEKLFF,TGTGCCAGCAGCTTAGGCAGGGGGAGGACAGGTTCTGAAAAACTGTTTTTT
NA,TRBV19,TRBJ2-2,NA,CASSFRQGGTGELFF,TGTGCCAGTAGTTTCCGACAGGGAGGTACCGGGGAGCTGTTTTTT
NA,TRBV10-2,TRBJ2-1,NA,CASSAKRPYNEQFF,TGCGCCAGCAGTGCCAAGCGGCCCTACAATGAGCAGTTCTTC
NA,TRBV19,TRBJ2-7,TRBD1,CASSRTGGLDEQYF,TGTGCCAGTAGCCGGACAGGGGGATTGGACGAGCAGTACTTC
NA,TRBV6-1,TRBJ2-7,NA,CASTRDGPYEQYF,TGTGCCAGCACCCGGGACGGTCCCTACGAGCAGTACTTC
NA,TRBV6-1,TRBJ1-3,NA,CASSEGGHKGNTIYF,TGTGCCAGCAGTGAAGGGGGACATAAAGGAAACACCATATATTTT
NA,TRBV30,TRBJ1-2,TRBD1,CAWSTGQGFPPGGYTF,TGTGCCTGGAGTACAGGACAGGGGTTCCCCCCTGGAGGCTACACCTTC
NA,TRBV10-1,TRBJ2-1,TRBD2,CASSDPGVAGVYNEQFF,TGCGCCAGCAGTGACCCGGGGGTCGCGGGAGTCTACAATGAGCAGTTCTTC
NA,TRBV27,TRBJ2-3,NA,CASSLGDSTDTQYF,TGTGCCAGCAGTTTGGGCGATAGCACAGATACGCAGTATTTT
NA,TRBV10-1,TRBJ2-7,TRBD1,CASSDYRGSEQYF,TGCGCCAGCAGTGACTACAGGGGAAGCGAGCAGTACTTC
NA,TRBV2,TRBJ2-1,NA,CASRDGTSRSNEQFF,TGTGCCAGCAGGGACGGGACCTCCAGGTCCAATGAGCAGTTCTTC
once,TRBV13,TRBJ1-3,NA,CASSTDRKRNTIYF,TGTGCCAGCAGCACGGACCGGAAACGAAACACCATATATTTT
many,TRBV28,TRBJ2-7,TRBD1,CASRRDSLLYEQYF,TGTGCCAGCAGACGGGACAGTTTACTTTACGAGCAGTACTTC
once,TRBV19,TRBJ2-1,TRBD2,CASSLKAGAFGEQFF,TGTGCCAGTAGTTTAAAGGCGGGAGCTTTTGGTGAGCAGTTCTTC
NA,TRBV19,TRBJ2-1,TRBD2,CASRLAGVYNEQFF,TGTGCCAGTCGCCTAGCGGGAGTTTACAATGAGCAGTTCTTC
NA,TRBV11-1,TRBJ2-1,TRBD2,CASSSGLAGREQFF,TGTGCCAGCAGCTCGGGACTAGCGGGACGGGAGCAGTTCTTC
NA,TRBV25-1,TRBJ2-3,TRBD1,CASSADDRVLPADTQYF,TGTGCCAGCAGTGCAGACGACAGGGTACTCCCTGCAGATACGCAGTATTTT
NA,TRBV6-4,TRBJ2-3,NA,CASSDRGRADTQYF,TGTGCCAGCAGTGACCGGGGGCGCGCAGATACGCAGTATTTT
NA,TRBV6-1,TRBJ2-7,NA,CASSGANQGSYEQYF,TGTGCCAGCAGTGGGGCGAATCAGGGGTCCTACGAGCAGTACTTC
few,TRBV28,TRBJ1-4,NA,CASSFGATNEKLFF,TGTGCCAGCAGTTTCGGGGCAACTAATGAAAAACTGTTTTTT